This TCR beta chain appears in the sequencing data of a study of T-cell reconstitution after alpha-beta-depleted transplantation in children. Whole-study findings and limits: About two months after transplant, alpha-beta T cells reportedly came from several hundred expanded graft clones. T-cell counts and diversity were attributed mostly to newly produced T cells one year after transplant. For some patients, TCRbeta diversity was high at day 60 because of recipient T cells and thymic progenitors that survived.

Molecular barcoding with unique molecular identifiers was used for the TCRbeta library. TCRdb reprocessed the PCR reads via MiXCR and lists one record per CDR3 protein. The table lists approximately 520,000 distinct CDR3 sequences, about an eighth of them singletons, with about 14% in the top ten. Germline values: CDR1 SEHNR, CDR2 FQNEAQ (reference sequence). The length of the CDR3 is 16 residues. Remarks on this clonotype: Its antigen is unknown. An end of the junction does not agree with germline; a read error may underlie this.

The source is a female patient between 2 and 15 years old who had a stem cell transplant for aplastic anemia, so the T cells may come from the graft donor. The rearrangement links TRBV7-9 to TRBJ2-5; 9 bases match TRBD2. The sequenced sample was PBMCs, mostly from graft donor cells, obtained 180 days after TCRalphabeta/CD19-depleted stem cell transplant. CDR3 sequence: CTSSLSGSGSVETQYF. CDR3 DNA: TGTACCAGCAGCTTATCCGGTAGCGGGAGTGTGGAGACCCAGTACTTC.